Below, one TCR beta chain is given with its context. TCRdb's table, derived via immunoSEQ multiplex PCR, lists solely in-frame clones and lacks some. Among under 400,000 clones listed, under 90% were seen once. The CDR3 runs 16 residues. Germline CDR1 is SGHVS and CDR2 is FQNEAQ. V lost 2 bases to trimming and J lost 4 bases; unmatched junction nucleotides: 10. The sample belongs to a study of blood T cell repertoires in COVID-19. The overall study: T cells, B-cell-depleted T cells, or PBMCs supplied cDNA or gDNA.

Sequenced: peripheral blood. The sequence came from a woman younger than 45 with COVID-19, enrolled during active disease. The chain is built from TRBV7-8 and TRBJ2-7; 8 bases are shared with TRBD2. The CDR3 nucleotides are TGTGCCAGCAGCTTAACTGGGGTAGCGGGAACTTACGAGCAGTACTTC. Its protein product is CASSLTGVAGTYEQYF.